This TCR beta chain derives from a study of regulatory T cells in long-lasting Graves disease listed by TCRdb under 2021. For the study in its entirety: Persistent Graves' disease was defined as antithyroid drug treatment for over 5 years with persistently positive TSH receptor autoantibodies. Persistent Graves' disease patients were compared with newly diagnosed Graves' disease patients by peripheral blood TCR sequencing and RNA sequencing. The study was conducted in China and was registered as a clinical trial. A total of roughly 33 samples underwent TCR sequencing: around 13 from persistent and some 20 from newly diagnosed Graves' disease patients. On average, persistent Graves' disease patients in the clinical cohort had been on antithyroid drugs for around ten years. Study-wide findings and limitations: More public clonotypes were shared among persistent patients (under 3,000) than among newly diagnosed patients (966). Sequencing and analysis were restricted to the TCR beta chain. Persistent disease showed preferential use of TRBV28, TRBJ1-2 and TRBJ2-5, whereas newly diagnosed disease favored TRBV20-1 and TRBJ2-1. The authors noted that the small sample size was a limitation that may lower accuracy. The study examined only peripheral blood because the primary lesion, thyroid tissue, could not be accessed. Lower TCR Shannon entropy and fewer highly expanded clones were observed in persistent Graves' disease patients than in newly diagnosed patients, which suggested clonal expansion.

This clonotype came up many times. Which antigen it targets is not known. No base quality values were provided; no much bigger clone lies one nucleotide off. The CDR3 goes from the cysteine to the phenylalanine over 14 residues. Only the CDR3 DNA is retained, 42 bases long and in frame from the first base. The V and J ends are trimmed by 0 bases and 4 bases, leaving 10 bases between them. CDR1 and CDR2 are drawn from the germline V gene: SGHAT, FQNNGV. Per the publication, the time point label means: persistent/refractory GD, antithyroid drugs over 5 years with positive TRAb. For both TCR sequencing and RNA sequencing, RNA was extracted from PBMCs in TRIzol. The diagnosis of Graves' disease was made according to American Thyroid Association guidelines. The patients came from an endocrinology department in Xi'an, China. From each patient, about 9 milliliters of peripheral blood was collected into an EDTA anticoagulant tube. Ficoll Paque Plus density gradient separation was used to isolate PBMCs, and no further T cell sorting was performed. An Agilent 2100 Bioanalyzer and agarose gel were used to check RNA quality, and a NanoDrop 2000 was used to measure RNA concentration.

Preparation of the library involved multiplex PCR. Sequencer: Illumina HiSeq 4000. iRepertoire HTBI primers and Arm-PCR amplification of CDR3 regions were used to construct TCR beta libraries. Before sequencing, the PCR products underwent gel purification. The authors processed their data as follows. Gene usage analysis of CDR3 amino acid clonotypes used the 62 TRBV and 14 to 15 TRBJ segments found across samples. COPE and FqMerger were used to merge the filtered high-quality paired reads into contigs. Contigs were aligned with BLAST to IMGT TRBV, TRBD and TRBJ reference genes, and CDR3 was defined per IMGT. Any clonotype with a frequency above 0.1% was counted as a highly expanded clone. Repertoire diversity was measured by Shannon entropy, and V-J evenness by the Gini coefficient. Public clonotypes were defined as clonotypes shared by more than one individual. TCRdb reprocessed the public reads (quality trimming at Q25 with fastp, clone calling with MiXCR) and kept in-frame beta chains. Merged by CDR3 protein, the rows form single entries marked with the most common genes and DNA. The V and J calls were determined by TCRdb, not by the authors. Counted in this sample were over 450,000 distinct CDR3 sequences; 20% to 25% of them appeared once. Roughly 7% of the sample is in the top ten clones.

The rearrangement joined TRBV11-2 to TRBJ2-7, with no confident D gene call. The sequence derives from a female donor with Graves disease. The sequencing here drew on peripheral blood mononuclear cells (PBMCs), taken when the disease was refractory, from a patient treated with antithyroid drugs. The base sequence is TGTGCCAGCAGCTTAGACAGAACAACATACGAGCAGTACTTC. This gives the protein CASSLDRTTYEQYF.